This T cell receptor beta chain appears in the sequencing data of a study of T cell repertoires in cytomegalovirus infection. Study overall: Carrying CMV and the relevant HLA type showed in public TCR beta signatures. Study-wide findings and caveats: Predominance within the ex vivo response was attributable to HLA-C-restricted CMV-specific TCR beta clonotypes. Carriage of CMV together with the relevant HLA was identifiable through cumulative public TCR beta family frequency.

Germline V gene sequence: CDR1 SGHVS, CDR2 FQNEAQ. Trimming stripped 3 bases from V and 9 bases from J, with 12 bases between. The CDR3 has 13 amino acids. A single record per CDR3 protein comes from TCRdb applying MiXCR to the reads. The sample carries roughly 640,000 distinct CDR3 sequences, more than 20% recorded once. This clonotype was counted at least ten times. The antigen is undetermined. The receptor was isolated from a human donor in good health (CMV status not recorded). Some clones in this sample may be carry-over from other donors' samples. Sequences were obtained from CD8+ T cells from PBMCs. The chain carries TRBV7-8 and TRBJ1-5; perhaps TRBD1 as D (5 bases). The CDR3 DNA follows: TGTGCCAGCAGCTTGGGGCCGGCTGGGCCCCAGCATTTT. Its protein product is CASSLGPAGPQHF.